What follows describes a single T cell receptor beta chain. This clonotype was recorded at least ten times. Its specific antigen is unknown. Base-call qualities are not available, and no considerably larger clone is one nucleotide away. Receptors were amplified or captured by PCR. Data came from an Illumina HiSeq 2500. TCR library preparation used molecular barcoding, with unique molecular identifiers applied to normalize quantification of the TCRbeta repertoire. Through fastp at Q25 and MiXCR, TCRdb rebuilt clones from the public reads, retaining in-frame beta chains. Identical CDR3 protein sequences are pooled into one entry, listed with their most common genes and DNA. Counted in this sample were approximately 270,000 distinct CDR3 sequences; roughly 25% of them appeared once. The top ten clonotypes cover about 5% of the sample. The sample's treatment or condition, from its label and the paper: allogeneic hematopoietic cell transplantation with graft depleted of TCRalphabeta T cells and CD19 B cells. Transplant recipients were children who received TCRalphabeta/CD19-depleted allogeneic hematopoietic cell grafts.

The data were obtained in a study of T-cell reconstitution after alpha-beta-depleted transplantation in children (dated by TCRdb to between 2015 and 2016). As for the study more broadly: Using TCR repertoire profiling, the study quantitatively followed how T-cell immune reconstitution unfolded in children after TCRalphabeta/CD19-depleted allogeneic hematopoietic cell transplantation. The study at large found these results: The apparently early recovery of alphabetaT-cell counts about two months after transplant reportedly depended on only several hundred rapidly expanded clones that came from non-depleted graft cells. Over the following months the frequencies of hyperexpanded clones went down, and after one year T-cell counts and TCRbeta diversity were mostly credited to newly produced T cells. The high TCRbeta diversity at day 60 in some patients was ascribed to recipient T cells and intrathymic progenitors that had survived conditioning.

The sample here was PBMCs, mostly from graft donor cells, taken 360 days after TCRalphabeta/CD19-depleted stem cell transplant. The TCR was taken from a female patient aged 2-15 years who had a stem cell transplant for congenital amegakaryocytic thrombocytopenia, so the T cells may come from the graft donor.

The CDR3 protein is CASNPGSSYEQYF. The nucleotides are TGTGCCAGCAATCCAGGGAGCTCCTACGAGCAGTACTTC. The rearranged chain carries TRBV6-2 or TRBV6-3 and TRBJ2-7, with the D gene tentatively TRBD1 or TRBD2, based on 5 matching bases in each. The germline V gene encodes CDR1 MNHEY and CDR2 SVGEGT. The junction shows trimming of 7 bases on V and 0 bases on J, plus 10 bases between the germline ends. From its cysteine to its phenylalanine, the CDR3 spans 13 amino acids. Of all the DNA, just the CDR3 is kept, 39 bases in frame from base 1.